The following is a T cell receptor (beta chain) sequence with its context. The data derive from a study of blood T cell repertoires in COVID-19. Turning to the study itself: PBMCs, B-cell-depleted T cells, or T cells were the source of the cDNA or gDNA that made up the material.

The table came from immunoSEQ multiplex PCR; TCRdb's copy has only in-frame clones and leaves some out. The profile shows about 380,000 clones, approximately 77% of them singletons. Trimming stripped 7 bases from V and 1 base from J, with 11 bases between. CDR3 length: 13 amino acids. Germline-derived CDR1 and CDR2 are MNHEY and SVGAGI. Sequencing used peripheral blood. This TCR derives from a human donor with acute or convalescent COVID-19. The donor label of this sample is uncertain. This chain uses TRBV6-5 with TRBJ2-7; the D gene is possibly TRBD2 (6 bases). The CDR3 protein is CASTQRVSYEQYF. As DNA, the CDR3 is TGTGCCAGCACTCAGCGGGTATCCTACGAGCAGTACTTC.